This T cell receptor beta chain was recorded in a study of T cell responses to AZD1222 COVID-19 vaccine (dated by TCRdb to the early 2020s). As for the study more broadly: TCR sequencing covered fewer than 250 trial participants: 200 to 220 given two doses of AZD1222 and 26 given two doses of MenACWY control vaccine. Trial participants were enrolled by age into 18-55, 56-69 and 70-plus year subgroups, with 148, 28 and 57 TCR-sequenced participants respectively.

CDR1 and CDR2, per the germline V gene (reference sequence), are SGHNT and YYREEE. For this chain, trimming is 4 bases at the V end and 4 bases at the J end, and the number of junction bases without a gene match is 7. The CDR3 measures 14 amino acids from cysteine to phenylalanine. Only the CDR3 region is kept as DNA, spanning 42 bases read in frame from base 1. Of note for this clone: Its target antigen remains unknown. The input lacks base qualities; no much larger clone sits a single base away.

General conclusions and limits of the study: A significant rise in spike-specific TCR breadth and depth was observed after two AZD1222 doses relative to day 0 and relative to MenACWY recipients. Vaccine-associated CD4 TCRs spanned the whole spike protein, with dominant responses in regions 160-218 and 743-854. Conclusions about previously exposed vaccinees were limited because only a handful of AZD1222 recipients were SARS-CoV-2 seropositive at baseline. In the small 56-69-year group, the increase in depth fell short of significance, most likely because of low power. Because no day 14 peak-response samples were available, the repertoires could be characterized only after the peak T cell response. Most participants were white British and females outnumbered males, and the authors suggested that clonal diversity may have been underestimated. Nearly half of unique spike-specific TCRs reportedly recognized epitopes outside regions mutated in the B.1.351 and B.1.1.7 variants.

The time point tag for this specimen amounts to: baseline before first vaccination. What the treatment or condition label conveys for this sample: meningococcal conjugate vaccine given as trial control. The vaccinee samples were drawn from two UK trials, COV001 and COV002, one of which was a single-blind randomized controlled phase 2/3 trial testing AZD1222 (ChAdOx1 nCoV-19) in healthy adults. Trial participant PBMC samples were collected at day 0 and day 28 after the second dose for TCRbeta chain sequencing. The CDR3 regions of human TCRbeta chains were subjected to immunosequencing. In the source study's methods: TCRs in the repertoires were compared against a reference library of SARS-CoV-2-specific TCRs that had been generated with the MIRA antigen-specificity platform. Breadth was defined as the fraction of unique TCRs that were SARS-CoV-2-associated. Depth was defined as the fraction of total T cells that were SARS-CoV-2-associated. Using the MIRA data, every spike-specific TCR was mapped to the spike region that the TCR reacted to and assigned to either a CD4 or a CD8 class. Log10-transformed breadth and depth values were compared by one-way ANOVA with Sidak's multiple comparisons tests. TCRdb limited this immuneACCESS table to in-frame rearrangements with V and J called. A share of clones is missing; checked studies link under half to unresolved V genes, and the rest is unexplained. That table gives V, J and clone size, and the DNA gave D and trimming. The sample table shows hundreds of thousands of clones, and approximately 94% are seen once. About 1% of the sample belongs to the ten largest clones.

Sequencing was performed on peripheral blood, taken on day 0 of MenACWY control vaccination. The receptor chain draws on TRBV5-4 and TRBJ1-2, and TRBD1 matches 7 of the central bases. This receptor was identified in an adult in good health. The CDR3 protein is CASSLDGTVYGYTF. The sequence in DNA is TGTGCCAGCAGCCTTGACGGGACAGTCTATGGCTACACCTTC.